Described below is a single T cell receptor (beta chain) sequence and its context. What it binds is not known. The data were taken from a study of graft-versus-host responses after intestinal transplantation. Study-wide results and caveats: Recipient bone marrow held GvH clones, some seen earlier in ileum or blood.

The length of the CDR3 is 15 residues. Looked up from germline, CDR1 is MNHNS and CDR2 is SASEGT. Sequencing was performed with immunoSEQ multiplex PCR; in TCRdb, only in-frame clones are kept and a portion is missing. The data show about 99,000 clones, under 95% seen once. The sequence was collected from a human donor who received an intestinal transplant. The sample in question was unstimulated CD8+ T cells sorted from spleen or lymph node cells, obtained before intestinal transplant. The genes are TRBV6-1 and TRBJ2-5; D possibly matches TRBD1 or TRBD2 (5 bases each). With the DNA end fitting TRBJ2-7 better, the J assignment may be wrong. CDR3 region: CASSLGWGSTYEQYF. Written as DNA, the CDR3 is TGTGCCAGCAGCCTGGGTTGGGGGTCCACCTACGAGCAGTACTTC.